The clone carrying this TCR beta chain was picked up one time. TCRdb's copy holds only in-frame clones and misses some; the assay was immunoSEQ multiplex PCR. In the table there are hundreds of thousands of clones, approximately 81% of which are singletons. The sample is drawn from a study of blood T cell repertoires in COVID-19. Across the whole study: PBMCs, B-cell-depleted T cells, or T cells provided the cDNA or gDNA that made up the material.

The CDR3 spans 18 residues. Germline loops: CDR1 SGHNT, CDR2 YYREEE (reference sequence). Trimming at V came to 3 bases and at J to 7 bases, leaving 15 bases not matched to a gene. The specimen was peripheral blood. The clonotype comes from a woman of 80 years or more with acute or convalescent COVID-19. The V call is TRBV5-4, the J call TRBJ2-2; 10 positions match TRBD2. CDR3 loop: CASSSQRPGTSAGGELFF. The DNA for the CDR3 is TGTGCCAGCAGCTCACAACGTCCCGGGACTAGCGCGGGCGGGGAGCTGTTTTTT.